This T cell receptor beta chain was profiled in a study of cytomegalovirus exposure and HLA in healthy donors (dated by TCRdb to about 2017). About the study as a whole: According to an earlier analysis of a few hundred of the donors, some 180 million T cells yielded 90 million to 140 million unique TCR beta sequences and approximately 300 Gb of sequence data. Among 398 genotyped donors of the cohort, an average of approximately 220,000 unique TCR beta nucleotide sequences was sequenced per donor, of which 15% to 20% were non-productive. In the later analysis, no new phenotypic data were used to find candidate immune exposures; instead, reliance was placed on TCR beta sequences and their occurrence across donors. The number of donors typed differed by locus, with 629-630 for A, B, C, DRB1 and DQB1, about 500 for DQA1, approximately 570 for DPA1, and around 430 for DPB1. A handful of DR-DQ haplotypes were handled as single units for association and clustering because linkage in the cohort was strong. All discovery cohort repertoires had been generated on a single sequencing platform. An early release covering 550 to 650 HLA-typed donors comprised approximately 290 gigabases of sequencing data and around 80 million unique TCR sequences. The study used immunosequencing to profile the T cell repertoires of more than 650 subjects and linked those repertoires to cytomegalovirus serostatus. A later genetic analysis took genome-wide SNP genotypes for about 65% of the 666 donors and used that subset as a discovery cohort. A later analysis re-examined previously published TCR beta repertoires from just over 650 donors and added high-resolution HLA genotyping to investigate patterns of TCR occurrence. Both class I and class II loci were covered by HLA typing, at four-digit resolution. High-throughput TCR immunosequencing, statistical association of individual TCRs with disease status, and machine learning were combined to predict cytomegalovirus infection status. Of the 350 to 450 genotyped donors, 65% to 90% were placed in the genetic ancestry cluster associated with self-reported Caucasian donors. Donor age, sex, ethnicity and CMV serostatus were compiled alongside the repertoire data. In an earlier analysis of a few hundred of the donors, high-throughput TCR beta sequencing was used to judge whether each TCR beta V gene segment behaved as functional or pseudogenic. The study was designed to test whether signatures of past pathogen exposure could be identified by cataloging public T cell receptors. A separate validation cohort of approximately 120 different subjects was used in addition to the approximately 610-subject first cohort.

The library was prepared using the immunoSEQ multiplex PCR assay. The multiplex PCR relied on a mix of 60 forward primers for TCR Vbeta segments and 13 reverse primers for TCR Jbeta segments. The CDR3 region of rearranged TCR beta genes was amplified from genomic DNA by a multiplex PCR assay. The Illumina HiSeq System was used to sequence the amplified TCR beta libraries as 87-base-pair reads. As for how the authors treated the data: A later analysis tallied tens of millions of unique TCR beta chains across the 666 repertoires, and roughly 11 million of those chains were shared by two or more donors. A nearest-neighbor algorithm error-corrected the raw reads and collapsed the reads into unique sequences, merging closely related sequences to remove PCR and sequencing errors. CDR3 sequences were aligned to IMGT reference sequences to assign V, D and J gene segments. For a sequence to be retained, a match of at least six nucleotides to both a V gene segment and a J gene segment was required. Rearrangements were called productive when the CDR3 lacked stop codons and stayed in frame with V and J; all others were non-productive. Following IMGT convention, CDR3 was defined as the stretch from the second conserved V-encoded cysteine up to the conserved J-encoded phenylalanine. In an earlier analysis of 550 to 650 of the donors, sequences lacking an unambiguous match to a single V gene segment were excluded. In an earlier analysis of 587 of the donors, V segments were called functional above 56.7% productive rearrangements and were called segregating when the between-donor standard deviation exceeded 5%. A statistical classification framework was built for diagnosing cytomegalovirus status from the catalog of TCR beta chain sequences. A later analysis assigned V and J genes by comparing TCR nucleotide sequences with IMGT/GENE-DB human TR gene sequences. Using the TCRdist pipeline, a later analysis assigned CDR3 sequences along with most-parsimonious VDJ recombination scenarios. In a later analysis, each TCR beta chain was defined by its CDR3 amino acid sequence together with its V-gene family, and reads lacking a unique V-gene family were excluded. A later analysis removed 500 to 650 highly shared, low-generation-probability nucleotide sequences to deal with suspected cross-contamination and a sequencing artifact. In a later analysis, a clonal expansion index was calculated for each public chain from normalized within-repertoire ranks of inferred template counts. Generation probabilities in a later analysis came from a VDJ recombination model fitted to out-of-frame rearrangements, and those results were checked against IGoR. In a later analysis, hypergeometric tests were used to score TCR-TCR, TCR-HLA and TCR-CMV co-occurrence, with a repertoire-size bias correction applied to TCR pairs. False discovery rates were estimated in a later analysis by permuting HLA or CMV assignments 20 times. A later analysis grouped co-occurring TCRs with DBSCAN, adding TCRdist sequence similarity when clustering within HLA-allele-positive subsets. Repertoires with fewer than 30,000 or more than 120,000 public chains, plus five repertoires with anomalous nucleotide sharing, were excluded from co-occurrence clustering. TCRdb obtained this table from immuneACCESS and retained in-frame rearrangements with V and J assigned. These tables miss some clones; where compared with another copy, unresolved V genes account for less than half of the shortfall, and the remainder is unexplained. Clone size and the V and J calls come from that table; the DNA yielded D and trimming. This sample comprises about 270,000 clones, more than 55% of them detected only once. The ten largest clones add up to under 3% of the sample.

In total, 630 or so healthy bone marrow donors made up the cohort. Cohort members were all nominally healthy when sampled, although unrecorded immune exposures were likely present. The donor tested CMV seronegative and was one of the 352 seronegative cohort members. Each donor provided a peripheral blood sample, and peripheral blood mononuclear cells were used for TCR beta sequencing. Genomic DNA extraction from the blood cell samples was performed with the Qiagen DNeasy Blood Extraction Kit. CDR1 and CDR2 are read off the germline V gene as SGHRS and YFSETQ. CDR3 length: 15 amino acids, cysteine to phenylalanine. The entry retains the CDR3 DNA only, 45 bases that are in frame from base 1. The V and J ends are trimmed by 2 bases and 4 bases, leaving 13 bases between them. Concerning this clone itself: The clone's antigen remains unknown. One base away there is no much larger clone; base qualities are not given.

On the study overall, not on this receptor specifically: An association between a missense DCLRE1C variant and V-gene and J-gene trimming of TCR beta chains was found in a later genetic analysis and replicated in an independent cohort. Linkage disequilibrium might explain the correlated functional status among segregating V segments, but an unknown experimental factor could not be excluded. According to the authors, the approach could potentially be generalized to other disease states and immunological phenotypes. The presence/absence analyses assumed that sequencing depth was roughly uniform across donors, and that assumption may not be true. In the study, roughly 160 TCR beta chains were listed as associated with cytomegalovirus. In a later analysis, most CMV-associated TCR beta chains were found to appear HLA-restricted, with HLA associations seemingly driven largely by CMV exposure. A further reported finding was that TCR beta sequences accurately predicted the HLA-A and HLA-B alleles for most subjects in the first cohort. In an earlier analysis of approximately 590 of the donors, most TCR beta V segments appeared in productive rearrangements about 87% or about 30% of the time, broadly matching IMGT annotations. HLA typing was unavailable for some donors at each locus, so association tests used only the typed subset. The only immune exposure information available for the cohort was CMV serostatus. The sequencing pipeline was judged likely to have produced a cluster of highly shared sequence variants as a technical artifact. Some IMGT-functional V segments, including TRBV6-2 and TRBV6-3, could not be distinguished by the 87-base-pair reads and were therefore excluded. According to a later genetic analysis, donors in an Asian-associated ancestry cluster had fewer N-insertions in productive TCRs than the approximately 650-donor mean. Three of the identified cytomegalovirus-associated TCR beta chains were confirmed in vitro to be specific for cytomegalovirus antigens. Strong co-occurrence of HLA alleles, especially DR and DQ, made assigning TCR associations to individual alleles difficult. A later analysis found that TCR association rates varied across HLA loci, with DRB1 alleles showing the most associated TCRs and HLA-C alleles the fewest. In a later analysis, HLA-associated TCR beta chains showed more clonal expansion and lower generation probabilities than non-associated chains that were equally common. Only TCR beta chains were sequenced in this cohort, and the absence of alpha or paired-chain data limited detectable features. Because counts were too low, 15 to 20 rarely observed V segments, including chromosome 9 orphons, were excluded from the earlier analysis of several hundred of the donors. A later analysis reported that several top co-occurrence clusters appeared linked to parvovirus B19, influenza, CMV and Epstein-Barr virus. The classifier was reported to diagnose cytomegalovirus status with high specificity and sensitivity in both the original and validation cohorts. In a later analysis, about 17,000 TCR beta sequences were associated with specific HLA alleles at a false discovery rate of 0.05. Most TCR sequences were observed very rarely across donors, whereas some public TCRs were present in many individuals.

The receptor chain draws on TRBV5-1 and TRBJ1-5; the D gene is perhaps TRBD1, on 5 matching bases. The sample comprised PBMCs. This clonotype was sampled from a female donor in good health and CMV-seronegative. This receptor carries the CDR3 CASSFRPRGNQPQHF. The nucleotide sequence reads as follows: TGCGCCAGCAGCTTCCGACCAAGGGGAAATCAGCCCCAGCATTTT. The CDR3 plus the reference TRBV5-1 and TRBJ1-5 genes for the other parts give the full variable domain: KAGVTQTPRYLIKTRGQQVTLSCSPISGHRSVSWYQQTPGQGLQFLFEYFSETQRNKGNFPGRFSGRQFSNSRSEMNVSTLELGDSALYLCASSFRPRGNQPQHFGDGTRLSIL.